One and the same sample provided the 3 T cell receptor beta chains below, sequenced in a study of Ad26.COV2.S vaccination and SARS-CoV-2 variants (dated by TCRdb to about 2021). Libraries came from the immunoSEQ multiplex PCR assay. TCRdb obtained this table from immuneACCESS and retained in-frame rearrangements with V and J assigned. These tables miss some clones; where compared with another copy, unresolved V genes account for less than half of the shortfall, and the remainder is unexplained. In this sample the table shows about 250,000 clones, 80% to 90% of which occur a single time. The ten largest clones capture under 4% of the sample. The treatment or condition label corresponds to: about 20 received Ad26.COV2.S at low or high dose, single or two shots; 5 received placebo; per-sample allocation not given. Repertoires of vaccine and placebo recipients were sequenced from samples collected on day 63 after the first injection.

Material: peripheral blood, obtained in a trial of Ad26.COV2.S vaccine versus placebo. Receptors were obtained from a person aged 18-65 years who received the Ad26.COV2.S COVID-19 vaccine or a placebo.

A few counts support this clone. The V gene is TRBV7-9, the J gene TRBJ2-7; D is unresolved. The CDR3 contains 14 residues. V lost 1 base to trimming and J lost 7 bases, with 14 bases between them. CDR1 is SEHNR, CDR2 FQNEAQ, per germline (reference sequence). The CDR3 protein is CASSLGRPSDEQYF. The CDR3 nucleotides read TGTGCCAGCAGCTTAGGACGGCCAAGTGATGAGCAGTACTTC.

This sequence joins TRBV19 and TRBJ1-4; TRBD1 matches 7 bases. Germline-derived CDR1 and CDR2 are LNHDA and SQIVND (reference sequence). The CDR3 is 16 residues long. V dropped 0 bases and J dropped 5; count of bases not matched to a gene: 6. DNA of the CDR3: TGTGCCAGTAGTATAGATTTGGGACAGCTCAATGAAAAACTGTTTTTT. Translation: CASSIDLGQLNEKLFF.

In its sample, this clone was seen once. This rearrangement joins TRBV5-1 to TRBJ2-7; 8 nucleotides align to TRBD1. The CDR3 is made up of 14 amino acids. V dropped 4 bases and J dropped 3; count of bases not matched to a gene: 6. The germline CDR1 and CDR2 sequences are SGHRS and YFSETQ. CDR3 in DNA: TGCGCCAGCAGCGCGACCGGGACAGGCTACGAGCAGTACTTC. Translation: CASSATGTGYEQYF. Complete variable domain (other parts from reference TRBV5-1 and TRBJ2-7): KAGVTQTPRYLIKTRGQQVTLSCSPISGHRSVSWYQQTPGQGLQFLFEYFSETQRNKGNFPGRFSGRQFSNSRSEMNVSTLELGDSALYLCASSATGTGYEQYFGPGTRLTVT.